This T cell receptor (beta chain) was sequenced in a study of T-cell memory formation after mild COVID-19. One entry per CDR3 protein, called by TCRdb with MiXCR from the 5' RACE reads. The sample holds some 110,000 distinct CDR3 sequences, 9.5% to 15% seen once. Trimming shortened V by 0 bases and J by 7 bases, and 17 bases separated the two germline ends. Germline V gene sequence: CDR1 SGDLS, CDR2 YYNGEE. The CDR3 runs 15 residues. In this sample, this clonotype turned up a few times. The receptor was isolated from an adult woman who had mild COVID-19 (a few samples of this study predate the infection). Cell type and time point are not known. The sample consisted of PBMCs or a T cell subset sorted from them (not recorded which). This chain joins TRBV9 and TRBJ2-7; the D gene is possibly TRBD2 (6 bases). Here the CDR3 reads CASSVVGTPSEEQYF. The CDR3 bases are TGTGCCAGCAGCGTAGTGGGGACTCCCTCTGAGGAGCAGTACTTC. The full variable domain, completed using reference TRBV9 and TRBJ2-7, is DSGVTQTPKHLITATGQRVTLRCSPRSGDLSVYWYQQSLDQGLQFLIQYYNGEERAKGNILERFSAQQFPDLHSELNLSSLELGDSALYFCASSVVGTPSEEQYFGPGTRLTVT.